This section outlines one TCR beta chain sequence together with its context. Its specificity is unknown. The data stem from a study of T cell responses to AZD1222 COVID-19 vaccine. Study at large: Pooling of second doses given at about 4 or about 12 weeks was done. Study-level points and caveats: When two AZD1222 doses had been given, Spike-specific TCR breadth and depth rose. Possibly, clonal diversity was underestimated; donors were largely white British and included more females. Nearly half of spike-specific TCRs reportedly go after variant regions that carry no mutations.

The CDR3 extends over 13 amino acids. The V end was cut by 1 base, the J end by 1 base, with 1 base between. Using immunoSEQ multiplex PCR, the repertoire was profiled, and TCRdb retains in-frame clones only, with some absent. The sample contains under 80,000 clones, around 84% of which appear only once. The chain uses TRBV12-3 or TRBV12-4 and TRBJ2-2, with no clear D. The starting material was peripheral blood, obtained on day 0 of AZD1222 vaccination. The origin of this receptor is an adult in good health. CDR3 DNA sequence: TGTGCCAGCAGTTTAGGGAACACCGGGGAGCTGTTTTTT. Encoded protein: CASSLGNTGELFF.